The next 26 T cell receptor beta chains were all read from a single sample in a study of T-cell reconstitution after alpha-beta-depleted transplantation in children. Preparing the TCRbeta library involved the use of unique molecular identifiers. TCRdb re-called the PCR reads with MiXCR, one entry per CDR3 protein. Of 150,000 to 200,000 distinct CDR3 sequences in the sample, more than 12% were seen once. The sequences come from PBMCs from the stem cell graft donor, collected from the stem cell graft. Receptors originate from a human donor who donated a stem cell graft to a child with acute lymphoblastic leukemia.

This clonotype was observed a handful of times. CDR3 nucleotide sequence: TGCGCCAGCAGCTTGGTATTGATGGACACTGAAGCTTTCTTT. Translating gives CASSLVLMDTEAFF. The genes are TRBV5-1 and TRBJ1-1; D call uncertain. The V end was cut by 0 bases, the J end by 3 bases, with 9 bases between. Germline loops: CDR1 SGHRS, CDR2 YFSETQ. The length of the CDR3 is 14 residues.

The CDR3 sequence: CASSWGPGQGREKLFF. CDR3 DNA: TGTGCCAGCAGTTGGGGGCCGGGACAGGGGCGTGAAAAACTGTTTTTT. The rearrangement joins TRBV12-3 or TRBV12-4 to TRBJ1-4; 10 nucleotides line up with TRBD1. Germline trimming cut 4 bases from V and 7 bases from J; bases unmatched to any gene: 9. The CDR3 extends over 16 amino acids.

This clonotype came up a few times. The J gene is TRBJ1-5, the V gene TRBV5-1, with D hard to call. Trimming pared 5 bases from V and 9 bases from J, leaving 12 bases between. Germline assignment: CDR1 SGHRS and CDR2 YFSETQ. CDR3 length equals 12 residues. Written as DNA, the CDR3 is TGCGCCAGCAGTGACGGGGTCGGGCCCCAGCATTTT. This encodes CASSDGVGPQHF.

This chain links TRBV20-1 with TRBJ2-7; D is ambiguous. The length of the CDR3 is 13 residues. V was trimmed by 3 bases and J by 6 bases, leaving 15 bases between them. Germline loops: CDR1 DFQATT, CDR2 SNEGSKA (reference sequence). CDR3 region: CSASRKSVGEQYF. For the CDR3, the DNA is TGCAGTGCTAGCCGAAAGAGCGTAGGCGAGCAGTACTTC.

The J gene is TRBJ2-5, the V gene TRBV7-9; TRBD2 matches 9 bases. The V and J ends lost 4 bases and 1 base, in that order; junction bases with no gene match: 7. Germline loops: CDR1 SEHNR, CDR2 FQNEAQ (reference sequence). The CDR3 extends over 16 amino acids. As DNA, the CDR3 is TGTGCCAGCAGCTCGTCCGGAGCGGGAGGCCAAGAGACCCAGTACTTC. Translating gives CASSSSGAGGQETQYF.

On this clonotype itself: At one of its ends the junction is not consistent with the germline gene, which may arise from a read error. The chain carries TRBV28 and TRBJ2-4; 10 nucleotides match TRBD1. CDR1 MDHEN and CDR2 SYDVKM come from the germline V gene. The CDR3 consists of 15 residues. The CDR3 reads CASTSTGGQRNTQYF. In nucleotides, the CDR3 is TGTGCCAGCACCTCGACAGGGGGCCAAAGGAACACTCAGTACTTC.

This clonotype was recorded many times. This sequence joins TRBV5-1 and TRBJ2-2; TRBD1 matches at 10 bases. The V gene's germline CDR1 is SGHRS and CDR2 YFSETQ. V was pared by 4 bases and J by 6 bases, with 9 bases of the junction left unmatched. The CDR3 contains 16 residues. The CDR3 coding sequence is TGCGCCAGCAGCGCAACGACAGGGGGCTTCCCCGGGGAGCTGTTTTTT. Translation gives CASSATTGGFPGELFF.

The rearrangement uses TRBV21-1 and TRBJ2-3; the D call of TRBD2 is as the table states it, not checked on the DNA. TRBV21-1 is described as a pseudogene. This CDR3 is 14 amino acids long. The CDR3 nucleotides are TGTGCCAGCAGCAAGGGACCGCGGGAAGATACGCAGTATTTT. Amino acid sequence: CASSKGPREDTQYF.

The gene calls are TRBV4-2 and TRBJ1-1; a weak D match, TRBD1 (5 bases). The V end was cut by 2 bases, the J end by 5 bases, with 15 bases between. Germline CDR1 is LGHNA and CDR2 is YNFKEQ. The CDR3 covers 15 residues. The CDR3 loop reads CASSQSGGVETEAFF. In nucleotides, the CDR3 is TGTGCCAGCAGCCAATCGGGGGGGGTAGAGACTGAAGCTTTCTTT.

This clonotype was observed many times. Written as DNA, the CDR3 is TGCAGTGCCCAGGGGATGGGGCTTTACGAGCAGTACTTC. Its protein is CSAQGMGLYEQYF. The chain recombines TRBV20-1 with TRBJ2-7; TRBD1 might be the D (6 bases). Trimming removed 6 bases from V and 4 bases from J, with 16 bases in between. This CDR3 spans 13 amino acids. Germline lookup yields CDR1 DFQATT and CDR2 SNEGSKA (reference sequence).

The chain is built from TRBV5-4 and TRBJ1-2; a weak D match, TRBD1 (6 bases). CDR3 length equals 17 residues. Germline V gene sequence: CDR1 SGHNT, CDR2 YYREEE (reference sequence). The V end lost 9 bases, the J end lost 0 bases, and 24 bases lay between the germline ends. The CDR3 reads CATRTLGQPVANYGYTF. The CDR3, as DNA: TGTGCCACCCGTACTCTTGGACAGCCGGTAGCTAACTATGGCTACACCTTC.

V usage is TRBV12-3 or TRBV12-4 and J usage is TRBJ2-1; TRBD2 agrees at 7 bases. The CDR3 runs 16 residues. The ends lost 1 base at V and 8 bases at J; junction bases unmatched: 11. CDR3 loop: CASSLGGGGKDYEQFF. DNA for the CDR3: TGTGCCAGCAGTTTAGGTGGGGGAGGGAAGGATTATGAGCAGTTCTTC.

For this clonotype: A read error is possible here, since a much larger clone lies one base away. The chain employs TRBV28 and TRBJ2-1; no clear D. Germline-derived CDR1 and CDR2 are MDHEN and SYDVKM. The CDR3 consists of 15 residues. The CDR3 protein is CASSLLRRYYNDQFF. DNA of the CDR3: TGTGCCAGTTCCCTCCTGCGGCGGTACTACAATGACCAGTTCTTC.

This clonotype was counted ten times or more. The chain is built from TRBV6-5 and TRBJ1-1; D unclear. Trimming shortened V by 7 bases and J by 6 bases, and 15 bases separated the two germline ends. Germline CDR1 and CDR2: MNHEY and SVGAGI. This CDR3 contains 13 residues. This CDR3 reads CASNYARTAEAFF. DNA of the CDR3: TGTGCCAGCAATTATGCGAGGACCGCTGAAGCTTTCTTT.

This clonotype was observed at least ten times. Here the CDR3 reads CASSASTRSSYNEQFF. CDR3 bases: TGTGCCAGCAGCGCCTCAACTAGAAGCTCCTACAATGAGCAGTTCTTC. The chain links TRBV11-1 to TRBJ2-1, with D perhaps TRBD2 (5 bases). Between the trimmed V and J ends, which lost 5 bases and 0 bases, there was a span of 14 bases. CDR1 and CDR2 (germline): SGHAT, FQDESV (reference sequence). This CDR3 region has 16 residues.

About this clonotype itself: A much bigger clone sits one base away, suggesting this may be a read error. The rearrangement joins TRBV12-3 or TRBV12-4 to TRBJ2-5, with TRBD2 matching 11 bases. With V trimmed by 6 bases and J by 4 bases, 10 bases remained unmatched. The CDR3 totals 16 residues. The CDR3 is CASSTPLAGVRETQYF. The DNA of the CDR3 is TGTGCCAGCAGCACACCACTAGCGGGAGTACGAGAGACCCAGTACTTC.

This clonotype came up many times. The chain joins TRBV10-3 to TRBJ2-3; D unclear. CDR1 is ENHRY and CDR2 is SYGVKD in the germline V gene. With 7 bases removed from V and 3 bases from J, the gap between germline ends came to 14 bases. The CDR3 contains 14 residues. CDR3 amino acids: CAINDRFSTDTQYF. Written as DNA, the CDR3 is TGTGCCATCAACGATAGGTTTTCTACAGATACGCAGTATTTT.

A few counts support this clonotype. The chain is built from TRBV6-5 and TRBJ2-7; 8 bases are a match to TRBD1. The CDR3 consists of 14 residues. After removal of 4 bases from V and 3 bases from J, the junction contained 5 bases not matched to a gene. Germline-derived CDR1 and CDR2 are MNHEY and SVGAGI. The CDR3: CASSSVGQGYEQYF. The CDR3 DNA sequence: TGTGCCAGCAGTTCCGTCGGACAGGGCTACGAGCAGTACTTC.

The chain carries TRBV20-1 and TRBJ2-7; 8 bases fit TRBD1. The CDR3 runs to 15 residues. CDR1 and CDR2 from the germline V gene are DFQATT and SNEGSKA (reference sequence). V trimming: 0 bases; J trimming: 4 bases; junction bases outside the gene matches: 8. CDR3 sequence: CSARDYDRGPYEQYF. CDR3 DNA sequence: TGCAGTGCTAGAGATTACGACAGGGGTCCTTACGAGCAGTACTTC.

This clonotype was observed a few times. V is TRBV12-3 or TRBV12-4 and J is TRBJ1-6; D gene unclear. Trimming took off 0 bases at V and 9 bases at J, with 6 bases between the two ends. This CDR3 has 13 residues. CDR3 bases: TGTGCCAGCAGTTTAGCGCGAGGTTCACCCCTCCACTTT. Its protein is CASSLARGSPLHF.

There are many counts of this clonotype. The chain uses TRBV11-1 and TRBJ2-2, with 11 positions matching TRBD2. V shed 3 bases, J shed 3 bases, and the junction held 3 bases outside the gene matches. CDR1 and CDR2 from the germline V gene are SGHAT and FQDESV (reference sequence). The CDR3 has 16 amino acids. CDR3 residues: CASSFGTSGDTGELFF. The CDR3 DNA follows: TGTGCCAGCAGCTTCGGGACTAGCGGCGACACCGGGGAGCTGTTTTTT.

This clonotype has a count of ten or more. In DNA, the CDR3 is TGCAGTGCTAGAGATGACGCCGGGGTAGAGACCCAGTACTTC. This gives the protein CSARDDAGVETQYF. The gene calls are TRBV20-1 and TRBJ2-5; D possibly corresponds to TRBD2 (5 bases). V was cut by 0 bases and J by 4 bases, with 12 bases left in between. Per the germline V gene, CDR1 is DFQATT and CDR2 is SNEGSKA (reference sequence). The CDR3 totals 14 residues.

In this sample, this clonotype turned up many times. V is TRBV27 and J is TRBJ2-5, with 10 nucleotides matching TRBD2. Germline lookup yields CDR1 MNHEY and CDR2 SMNVEV (reference sequence). The CDR3 runs 15 residues. Germline trimming cut 4 bases from V and 2 bases from J; bases unmatched to any gene: 4. The CDR3 loop is CASSSQREGQETQYF. The CDR3 region has the DNA TGTGCCAGCAGTTCCCAGCGGGAGGGTCAAGAGACCCAGTACTTC.

There are many counts of this clonotype. The V call is TRBV20-1, the J call TRBJ2-7; TRBD1 matches at 9 bases. This CDR3 has 12 residues. After removal of 6 bases from V and 3 bases from J, the junction contained 3 bases not matched to a gene. CDR1 and CDR2 from the germline V gene are DFQATT and SNEGSKA (reference sequence). The CDR3 DNA reads as TGCAGTGCCGGGACAGGGTACTACGAGCAGTACTTC. Translated, it gives CSAGTGYYEQYF.

This clonotype came up many times. This rearrangement joins TRBV27 to TRBJ1-1; D remains ambiguous. CDR3 length: 15 amino acids. V was cut by 8 bases and J by 1 base, with 17 bases left in between. The V gene's germline CDR1 is MNHEY and CDR2 SMNVEV (reference sequence). This CDR3 is CASLKLGYKNTEAFF. CDR3 nucleotides: TGTGCCAGCCTCAAACTAGGGTATAAGAACACTGAAGCTTTCTTT.

The rearrangement uses TRBV6-1 and TRBJ1-5; D gene uncertain. The CDR3 length is 15 residues. Germline-derived CDR1 and CDR2 are MNHNS and SASEGT. V lost 7 bases and J lost 3, with 16 bases in between. CDR3 in DNA: TGTGCCAGCAACCCCGGACGGGGTCCCAATCAGCCCCAGCATTTT. The encoded protein is CASNPGRGPNQPQHF.